This is a list of T cell receptor beta chains from one sample in a study of T cells after yellow fever vaccination. TCRdb reanalysed the 5' RACE reads using MiXCR and keeps one entry per CDR3 protein. The sample holds 150,000 to 200,000 distinct CDR3 sequences, 5.5% to 7.5% seen once. Sequences were derived from CD4+ T cells sorted from PBMCs, sampled on the day of the first yellow fever vaccination. These receptors were obtained from a man between 18 and 29 years old who received the YFV17D yellow fever vaccine. CDR3s include the opening cysteine and the closing phenylalanine or tryptophan. Each record gives: D gene, CDR3 length, V gene, CDR3 protein. D genes are given only for firm matches.

NA 16 TRBV4-2 CASSPSVATINNEQFF
TRBD2 16 TRBV7-2 CASSLFRGGGTDTQYF
NA 14 TRBV14 CASSQAGSYDEQFF
TRBD1 14 TRBV20-1 CSASSRGGKETQYF
TRBD1 15 TRBV5-6 CASSSGQGARNEQFF
NA 21 TRBV6-2/TRBV6-3 CASSYSKALFAGSHSTDTQYF
NA 14 TRBV11-2 CASSLDRAKNIQYF
TRBD2 15 TRBV7-2 CASSARSGGRDTQYF
NA 15 TRBV7-2 CASSLGDTFSYEQYF
TRBD1 14 TRBV4-2 CARSPGTVQETQYF
NA 12 TRBV20-1 CSARPENTEAFF
NA 13 TRBV20-1 CSAYQGAKETQYF
TRBD1 15 TRBV15 CATSSQGAQGSPLHF
TRBD2 15 TRBV5-6 CASSTGTSGGNEQFF
TRBD1 16 TRBV5-1 CASTPGQGANTGELFF
TRBD1 14 TRBV2 CASSRDRGSDTQYF
TRBD1 17 TRBV4-1 CASSQPTGERSNQPQHF
NA 15 TRBV19 CASSIRPFSYNEQFF
NA 13 TRBV29-1 CSASGQGKTEAFF
TRBD1 14 TRBV9 CASSATGGWTEAFF
NA 15 TRBV12-3/TRBV12-4 CASSYYGRANQPQHF
NA 14 TRBV5-1 CASSGGGWQEVAFF
NA 12 TRBV20-1 CSALVRLDTQYF
TRBD2 16 TRBV4-3 CASSQVASGGFYEQFF
NA 16 TRBV18 CASSPPDWAGEETQYF
NA 13 TRBV6-5 CATRSTGGEKLFF
NA 11 TRBV28 CASTLHNEQFF
NA 14 TRBV18 CASSATDINEKLFF
TRBD2 16 TRBV7-9 CASSLALAGIYNEQFF
TRBD2 16 TRBV20-1 CSARKKASGGYNEQFF
TRBD2 15 TRBV6-1 CASRKLGGGTDTQYF
TRBD1 14 TRBV20-1 CSANDWGQGGSQYF
NA 16 TRBV5-4 CASSFYSSRANYGYTF